Shown below are 10 T cell receptor beta chains from a single sample sequenced in a study of blood T cell repertoires in COVID-19. Only in-frame clones appear in the TCRdb table, and some are missing; sequencing was by immunoSEQ multiplex PCR. The sample includes about 46,000 clones, over 70% seen only once; the top ten take 6.1%. The sequenced sample was peripheral blood. These receptors came from a woman older than 75 with acute or convalescent COVID-19.

V is TRBV5-4 and J is TRBJ1-2; D might be TRBD1 (6 bases). Trimming pared 5 bases from V and 2 bases from J, leaving 13 bases between. Germline V lookup: CDR1 SGHNT, CDR2 YYREEE (reference sequence). CDR3 length: 14 residues. The CDR3 is CASSEPGQNYGYTF. In nucleotides, the CDR3 is TGTGCCAGCAGTGAACCTGGACAGAACTATGGCTACACCTTC.

This chain links TRBV6-5 with TRBJ2-5, with TRBD1 as a possible D gene (6 bases). Per the germline V gene, CDR1 is MNHEY and CDR2 is SVGAGI. Trimming shortened V by 0 bases and J by 5 bases, and 16 bases separated the two germline ends. CDR3 length: 16 residues. CDR3 in amino acids: CASSYSARGIGETQYF. As DNA, the CDR3 is TGTGCCAGCAGTTACTCGGCCAGGGGAATTGGGGAGACCCAGTACTTC.

The gene calls are TRBV5-1 and TRBJ2-1; 9 bases map to TRBD2. Per the germline V gene, CDR1 is SGHRS and CDR2 is YFSETQ. The length of the CDR3 is 14 residues. The V and J ends lost 5 bases and 8 bases, in that order; junction bases with no gene match: 8. The CDR3 nucleotides are TGCGCCAGCAGACAGGGGACTAGCAACGATGAGCAGTTCTTC. The encoded protein is CASRQGTSNDEQFF.

The rearrangement links TRBV7-2 to TRBJ2-3; 13 bases fit TRBD2. Germline-derived CDR1 and CDR2 are SGHTA and FQGNSA. Trimming cost V 4 bases and J 0 bases; bases outside gene matches: 7. The CDR3 sequence is 18 residues long. CDR3 DNA: TGTGCCAGCAGCTCCCGACTAGCGGGGGGCCCTAGCACAGATACGCAGTATTTT. Amino acids: CASSSRLAGGPSTDTQYF.

The chain has TRBV6-1 and TRBJ1-2; a possible D gene is TRBD1 (5 bases). CDR1 and CDR2 from the germline V gene are MNHNS and SASEGT. The ends were cut back, 2 bases at V and 8 bases at J, with 12 bases in the middle. There are 13 residues in the CDR3. CDR3 sequence: CASSEWVREGYTF. The CDR3 region has the DNA TGTGCCAGCAGTGAATGGGTCAGGGAAGGCTACACCTTC.

The chain uses TRBV2 and TRBJ2-5; 9 bases are a match to TRBD1. Germline assignment: CDR1 SNHLY and CDR2 FYNNEI. The CDR3 covers 16 residues. Trimming at V came to 4 bases and at J to 5 bases, leaving 11 bases not matched to a gene. The DNA of the CDR3 is TGTGCCAGCAGTGGGGACAGGGATTATAATCGGGAGACCCAGTACTTC. The encoded protein is CASSGDRDYNRETQYF.

The gene calls are TRBV6-1 and TRBJ2-5; 7 bases align to TRBD2. The CDR3 spans 15 residues. In germline, CDR1 is MNHNS, CDR2 SASEGT. Trimming cost V 3 bases and J 4 bases; bases outside gene matches: 8. The CDR3 here is CASSEQLGGRETQYF. The DNA of the CDR3 is TGTGCCAGCAGTGAGCAGTTAGGCGGGAGAGAGACCCAGTACTTC.

J is TRBJ2-3 and V is TRBV7-8; 7 bases agree with TRBD2. The germline V gene encodes CDR1 SGHVS and CDR2 FQNEAQ. The V segment lost 5 bases and the J segment 2 bases; nucleotides outside the gene matches: 7. This CDR3 has 15 amino acids. The CDR3: CASSLSGGITDTQYF. The CDR3 DNA sequence: TGTGCCAGCAGCCTCTCGGGGGGAATCACAGATACGCAGTATTTT.

The CDR3 nucleotides read TGTGCCAGCAGCTTAGACAGGCCCGCCTCTGGAAACACCATATATTTT. This encodes CASSLDRPASGNTIYF. The chain carries TRBV7-8 and TRBJ1-3; D is possibly TRBD1 (5 bases). Looked up from germline, CDR1 is SGHVS and CDR2 is FQNEAQ. CDR3 length equals 16 residues. Trimming shortened V by 1 base and J by 0 bases, and 10 bases separated the two germline ends.

V is TRBV5-4 and J is TRBJ2-1; TRBD2 matches 7 bases. Germline values: CDR1 SGHNT, CDR2 YYREEE (reference sequence). The ends lost 4 bases at V and 1 base at J; junction bases unmatched: 5. CDR3 length: 15 residues. Written as DNA, the CDR3 is TGTGCCAGCAGCATGGGGGGGGGTTCCTACAATGAGCAGTTCTTC. This encodes CASSMGGGSYNEQFF.